These 17 T cell receptor beta chains originate from one sample sequenced in a study of blood T cell repertoires in COVID-19. Generated by immunoSEQ multiplex PCR, the TCRdb table keeps only in-frame clones and is missing some. The sample consists of 250,000 or so clones, 80% to 90% of them appearing once. Source material: PBMCs or T cells enriched from blood (not recorded which). Receptors originate from a man aged 40-50 years who had recovered from COVID-19.

The chain has TRBV7-9 and TRBJ2-7; D is unresolved. The CDR3 is made up of 14 amino acids. The V gene lost 1 base and the J gene lost 5 bases, with 12 bases spanning the gap. The germline CDR1 and CDR2 sequences are SEHNR and FQNEAQ (reference sequence). The CDR3 DNA follows: TGTGCCAGCAGCTTAGACTCCCCGGCGGACGAGCAGTACTTC. This codes for CASSLDSPADEQYF.

V usage is TRBV30 and J usage is TRBJ2-3, with unresolved D. Trimming cost V 4 bases and J 2 bases, with 7 bases left between them. The CDR3 contains 12 residues. Germline V gene data show CDR1 as GTSNPN and CDR2 as SVGIG (reference sequence). CDR3 amino acids: CAWTAPTDTQYF. Written as DNA, the CDR3 is TGTGCCTGGACAGCGCCCACAGATACGCAGTATTTT.

The rearrangement links TRBV7-9 to TRBJ1-3, with D unclear. CDR1 and CDR2 (germline): SEHNR, FQNEAQ (reference sequence). Trimming stripped 4 bases from V and 4 bases from J, with 8 bases between. The CDR3 runs to 13 residues. The CDR3: CASSSDSGNTIYF. CDR3 in DNA: TGTGCCAGCAGCTCCGACTCCGGAAACACCATATATTTT.

The rearrangement links TRBV28 to TRBJ1-1; TRBD1 aligns across 7 bases. The CDR3 is 15 residues long. The germline CDR1 and CDR2 sequences are MDHEN and SYDVKM. Trimming took 7 bases from V and 5 from J; bases not matched to a gene: 13. CDR3 region: CASIPRQGWGTEAFF. The DNA for the CDR3 is TGTGCCAGCATTCCTAGACAGGGATGGGGAACTGAAGCTTTCTTT. Combining the CDR3 with reference TRBV28 and TRBJ1-1 gives the whole variable domain DVKVTQSSRYLVKRTGEKVFLECVQDMDHENMFWYRQDPGLGLRLIYFSYDVKMKEKGDIPEGYSVSREKKERFSLILESASTNQTSMYLCASIPRQGWGTEAFFGQGTRLTVV.

J is TRBJ2-7 and V is TRBV5-6; the D gene is possibly TRBD2 (7 bases). Germline CDR1 SGHDT, CDR2 YYEEEE. The CDR3 loop spans 15 amino acids. The ends were cut back, 1 base at V and 7 bases at J, with 18 bases in the middle. The chain's CDR3 is CASSLYGGRSDEQYF. In DNA, the CDR3 is TGTGCCAGCAGCTTGTACGGGGGGCGATCTGATGAGCAGTACTTC. The full variable domain, its missing parts supplied by reference TRBV5-6 and TRBJ2-7, is DAGVTQSPTHLIKTRGQQVTLRCSPKSGHDTVSWYQQALGQGPQFIFQYYEEEERQRGNFPDRFSGHQFPNYSSELNVNALLLGDSALYLCASSLYGGRSDEQYFGPGTRLTVT.

This clone appeared a single time. Written as DNA, the CDR3 is TGTGCCAGCAGCGCAAGGACAGGGGGCGTTCGGTACGAGCAGTACTTC. It specifies CASSARTGGVRYEQYF. This sequence joins TRBV5-4 and TRBJ2-7; 11 bases match TRBD1. The CDR3 is made up of 16 amino acids. Germline assignment: CDR1 SGHNT and CDR2 YYREEE (reference sequence). The V segment lost 4 bases and the J segment 4 bases; nucleotides outside the gene matches: 10.

V and J are TRBV15 and TRBJ2-7, with no clear D. The V gene lost 1 base and the J gene lost 0 bases, with 4 bases spanning the gap. Looked up from germline, CDR1 is LNHNV and CDR2 is YYDKDF (reference sequence). The CDR3 is 13 residues long. CDR3 amino acids: CATSRGDSYEQYF. In DNA, the CDR3 is TGTGCCACCAGCAGAGGAGACTCCTACGAGCAGTACTTC.

This clone has only a few counts. At the DNA level, this CDR3 is encoded by other sequences in the same sample as well. The chain joins TRBV7-9 to TRBJ1-5; maybe TRBD1 (6 bases). V was clipped by 1 base and J by 4 bases, with 8 bases between them. The CDR3 runs to 14 residues. Per the germline V gene, CDR1 is SEHNR and CDR2 is FQNEAQ (reference sequence). CDR3 nucleotide sequence: TGTGCCAGCAGCTTAGGGCAGGGGAATCAGCCCCAGCATTTT. Amino acids: CASSLGQGNQPQHF.

The sample holds a few counts of this clone. This sequence joins TRBV6-5 and TRBJ1-5, with 7 positions matching TRBD1. Per germline, CDR1 MNHEY and CDR2 SVGAGI. J was trimmed by 5 bases and V by 6 bases; bases with no gene match: 10. The CDR3 covers 15 residues. The CDR3 here is CASSLDRADYQPQHF. The DNA for the CDR3 is TGTGCCAGCAGCCTCGACAGGGCCGATTATCAGCCCCAGCATTTT.

The CDR3 spells CASSFTHFSGPNEQFF. The CDR3 DNA reads TGTGCCAGCAGCTTCACCCACTTCAGCGGCCCCAATGAGCAGTTCTTC. This chain uses TRBV11-3 with TRBJ2-1; D might be TRBD2 (5 bases). Germline CDR1 SGHNT, CDR2 YENEEA. This CDR3 has 16 amino acids. Trimming left V 3 bases short and J 6 bases short, with 18 bases between.

This clone was seen more than once but under ten times. The V call is TRBV29-1, the J call TRBJ2-3, with a tentative D call TRBD2 (5 bases). With 6 bases removed from V and 2 bases from J, the gap between germline ends came to 15 bases. This CDR3 region has 14 residues. Germline lookup yields CDR1 SQVTM and CDR2 ANQGSEA. Written as DNA, the CDR3 is TGCAGCGTCCCCGGACTGTTCTTCACAGATACGCAGTATTTT. Translating it yields CSVPGLFFTDTQYF.

The chain is built from TRBV15 and TRBJ1-2, with D possibly matching TRBD1 (6 bases). This CDR3 is 16 amino acids long. V shed 3 bases and J shed 6 bases, with 20 bases lying between them. Germline values: CDR1 LNHNV, CDR2 YYDKDF (reference sequence). As DNA, the CDR3 is TGTGCCACCAGCAGCGGAGCGGGGGGCGGTGGGAATGGCTACACCTTC. It encodes CATSSGAGGGGNGYTF.

About this clone itself: The junction differs from germline at one of its ends, possibly a read error. The chain couples TRBV7-7 to TRBJ2-5, with 12 bases lining up with TRBD2. CDR1 and CDR2 from the germline V gene are SSHAT and FNYEAQ (reference sequence). The CDR3 runs 16 residues. In nucleotides, the CDR3 is TGTGCTAGCAGCCGCTTGACTAGCGGGGGACAAGAGACCCAGTACTTC. It codes for CASSRLTSGGQETQYF.

This clone showed up just once. The rearrangement links TRBV19 to TRBJ1-5; D might be TRBD1 (5 bases). The germline V and J ends were trimmed by 1 base and 7 bases, with 11 bases remaining between them. The CDR3 is 14 amino acids. Germline V CDR1 and CDR2: LNHDA, SQIVND (reference sequence). The CDR3 nucleotides read TGTGCCAGTAGTATAGGGGACGGGAGCCAGCCCCAGCATTTT. Protein: CASSIGDGSQPQHF.

The count of this clone is one. This rearrangement joins TRBV5-1 to TRBJ2-7, with 9 bases aligning to TRBD2. Germline CDR1 and CDR2: SGHRS and YFSETQ. Trimming at V came to 4 bases and at J to 3 bases, leaving 5 bases not matched to a gene. The CDR3 sequence is 14 residues long. In nucleotides, the CDR3 is TGCGCCAGCAGCACAATGACTAGCGGCTACGAGCAGTACTTC. This sequence encodes CASSTMTSGYEQYF.

V is TRBV30 and J is TRBJ1-1; D might be TRBD1 (6 bases). The CDR3 is made up of 14 amino acids. V lost 8 bases to trimming and J lost 6 bases, with 22 bases between them. Germline V gene sequence: CDR1 GTSNPN, CDR2 SVGIG (reference sequence). CDR3 nucleotides: TGTGCCCAGACAGGTCCAGCGTCGAGGGCTGAAGCTTTCTTT. Translation gives CAQTGPASRAEAFF.

The rearrangement joins TRBV5-4 to TRBJ2-7; TRBD2 might be the D (6 bases). The CDR3 loop spans 14 amino acids. With 3 bases removed from V and 0 bases from J, the gap between germline ends came to 10 bases. Germline CDR1 SGHNT, CDR2 YYREEE (reference sequence). The CDR3 region is CASSSRGSSYEQYF. CDR3 nucleotides: TGTGCCAGCAGCTCTCGGGGGAGCTCCTACGAGCAGTACTTC.